This is a list of T cell receptor beta chains from one sample in a study of CD8 T cells in ankylosing spondylitis. TCRdb reprocessed the 5' RACE reads with MiXCR, giving one entry per CDR3 protein. The sample holds about 240,000 distinct CDR3 sequences, about 11% seen once. The sample was blood, either unsorted or a sorted T cell fraction (not recorded which). The receptors come from a male donor with ankylosing spondylitis or in good health (not recorded which). Each CDR3 is given with its conserved first and last residue. Fields, in order: D gene, J gene, clone size, V gene, CDR3 DNA, CDR3 protein. The D gene is left open where the match is weak. Some rows mark clone size as missing; the rest say once, few, many or name a class of expanded clone.

D: TRBD2; J: TRBJ2-3; size: many; V: TRBV12-3/TRBV12-4; DNA: TGTGCCAGCAGTCGGCGGGGGGGCACCACAGATACGCAGTATTTT; CDR3: CASSRRGGTTDTQYF
D: .; J: TRBJ2-7; size: .; V: TRBV12-3/TRBV12-4; DNA: TGTGCCAGCAGTTTAAACCCCTACGAGCAGTACTTC; CDR3: CASSLNPYEQYF
D: .; J: TRBJ2-3; size: many; V: TRBV2; DNA: TGTGCCAGCAGTGAGGAGGGGGTTGCGCAGTATTTT; CDR3: CASSEEGVAQYF
D: TRBD1; J: TRBJ2-7; size: once; V: TRBV5-1; DNA: TGCGCCAGCAACCCGGGGTGGACAGGGAACTACGAGCAGTACTTC; CDR3: CASNPGWTGNYEQYF
D: .; J: TRBJ1-1; size: many; V: TRBV6-2/TRBV6-3; DNA: TGTGCCAGCAGTTACTCGACGGTGAGGGATATGAACACTGAAGCTTTCTTT; CDR3: CASSYSTVRDMNTEAFF
D: TRBD1; J: TRBJ2-3; size: many; V: TRBV5-6; DNA: TGTGCCAGCACCTTCGACAGGGTGGGATCAGATACGCAGTATTTT; CDR3: CASTFDRVGSDTQYF
D: .; J: TRBJ1-2; size: .; V: TRBV28; DNA: TGTGCCAGCAGTTTCGTTTATGGCTACACCTTC; CDR3: CASSFVYGYTF
D: .; J: TRBJ1-4; size: few; V: TRBV30; DNA: TGTGCCTGGAGCCCCACGGCGGGACCATCAGACGGAGGTACTTTCTTT; CDR3: CAWSPTAGPSDGGTFF
D: .; J: TRBJ2-5; size: few; V: TRBV12-3/TRBV12-4; DNA: TGTGCCAGCAGTTCCTGGGCAGGGGAGACCCAGTACTTC; CDR3: CASSSWAGETQYF
D: TRBD1; J: TRBJ2-3; size: once; V: TRBV13; DNA: TGTACCAGCAGCTACGGGACAGTCAGCACAGATACGCAGTATTTT; CDR3: CTSSYGTVSTDTQYF
D: TRBD1; J: TRBJ2-5; size: many; V: TRBV6-1; DNA: TGTGCCAGCCTACAGGGGGCTATGGAGACCCAGTACTTC; CDR3: CASLQGAMETQYF
D: .; J: TRBJ2-5; size: few; V: TRBV21-1; DNA: TGTGCCAGCGCCTTGGGGGGTGAGACCCAGTACTTC; CDR3: CASALGGETQYF
D: TRBD1; J: TRBJ1-1; size: many; V: TRBV19; DNA: TGTGCCAGTAGTTTTGGGACAGGCGGAAACACTGAAGCTTTCTTT; CDR3: CASSFGTGGNTEAFF
D: .; J: TRBJ2-2; size: many; V: TRBV5-6; DNA: TGTGCCAGCAGCCAAGGCCGGCCCAACACCGGGGAGCTGTTTTTT; CDR3: CASSQGRPNTGELFF
D: TRBD1; J: TRBJ1-4; size: .; V: TRBV7-2; DNA: TGTGCCAGCAGTGGACAGGGAGGCGGTAATGAAAAACTGTTTTTT; CDR3: CASSGQGGGNEKLFF
D: .; J: TRBJ2-7; size: .; V: TRBV5-1; DNA: TGCGCCAGCAGCTTGGACGGGGGTGGATTCTACGAGCAGTACTTC; CDR3: CASSLDGGGFYEQYF